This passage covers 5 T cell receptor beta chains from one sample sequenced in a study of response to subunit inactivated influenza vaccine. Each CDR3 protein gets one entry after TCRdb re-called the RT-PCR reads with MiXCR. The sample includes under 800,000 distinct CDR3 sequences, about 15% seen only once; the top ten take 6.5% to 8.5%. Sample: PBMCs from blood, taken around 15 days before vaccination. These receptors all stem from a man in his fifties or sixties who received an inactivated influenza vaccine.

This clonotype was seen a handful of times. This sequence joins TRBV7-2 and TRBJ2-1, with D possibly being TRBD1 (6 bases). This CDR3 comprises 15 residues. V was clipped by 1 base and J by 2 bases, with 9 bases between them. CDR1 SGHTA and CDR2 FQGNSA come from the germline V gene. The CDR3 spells CASSLEGTTYNEQFF. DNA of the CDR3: TGTGCCAGCAGCTTAGAAGGGACAACCTACAATGAGCAGTTCTTC.

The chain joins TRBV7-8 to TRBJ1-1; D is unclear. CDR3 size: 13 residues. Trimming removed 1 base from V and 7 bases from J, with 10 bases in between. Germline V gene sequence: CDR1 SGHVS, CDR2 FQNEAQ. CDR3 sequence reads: CASSLGFPDEAFF. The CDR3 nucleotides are TGTGCCAGCAGCTTAGGTTTCCCAGATGAAGCTTTCTTT.

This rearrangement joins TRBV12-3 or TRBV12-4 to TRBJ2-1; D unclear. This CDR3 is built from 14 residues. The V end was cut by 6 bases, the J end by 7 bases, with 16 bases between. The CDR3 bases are TGTGCCAGCAGGGGGTCGGATGCGGAAAATGAGCAGTTCTTC. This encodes CASRGSDAENEQFF.

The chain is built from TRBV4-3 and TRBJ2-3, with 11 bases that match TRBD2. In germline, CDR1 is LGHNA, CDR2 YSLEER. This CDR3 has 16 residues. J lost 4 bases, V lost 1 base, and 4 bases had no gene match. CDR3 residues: CASSQVGSGRADTQYF. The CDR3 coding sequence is TGCGCCAGCAGCCAAGTCGGTAGCGGGAGGGCAGATACGCAGTATTTT.

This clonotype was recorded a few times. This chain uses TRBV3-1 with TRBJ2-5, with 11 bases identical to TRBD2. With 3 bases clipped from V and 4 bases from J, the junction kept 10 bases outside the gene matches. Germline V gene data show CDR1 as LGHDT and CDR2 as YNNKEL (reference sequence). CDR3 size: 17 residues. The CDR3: CASSQERLAGYRETQYF. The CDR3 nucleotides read TGTGCCAGCAGCCAGGAAAGACTAGCGGGATATCGAGAGACCCAGTACTTC.